This T cell receptor beta chain was observed in a study of blood T cells in healthy people across ages. CDR1 is DFQATT, CDR2 SNEGSKA, per germline (reference sequence). The CDR3 consists of 13 residues. V shed 2 bases and J shed 7 bases, with 12 bases lying between them. The use of a sample-barcoded 5' primer and a J-beta primer mix characterized a second PCR of roughly 6 to 12 cycles. With 12 random nucleotides, a template-switch adaptor tagged each individual cDNA molecule. TCRdb called the 5' RACE reads again in MiXCR, with one record for every CDR3 protein. The sample consists of 650,000 to 1,000,000 distinct CDR3 sequences, around half of them appearing once. This clonotype was seen only a few times.

The J gene is TRBJ2-1, the V gene TRBV20-1; D ambiguous. Input material: blood. This sequence originates from a man older than 75 in good health. The CDR3 sequence is CSARSSYNNEQFF. The CDR3 DNA is TGCAGTGCTAGATCCTCGTACAATAATGAGCAGTTCTTC.